Below are 21 T cell receptor beta chains sequenced from a single sample in a study of blood T cell repertoires in COVID-19. The assay was immunoSEQ multiplex PCR, and TCRdb's table has in-frame clones only and misses some. The sample carries 180,000 or so clones, over 70% recorded once. Material: PBMCs or T cells enriched from blood (not recorded which). The receptor set was obtained from a woman aged 55 to 70 who had recovered from COVID-19.

V usage is TRBV30 and J usage is TRBJ2-2; unclear D gene. Germline CDR1 GTSNPN, CDR2 SVGIG (reference sequence). V was cut by 1 base and J by 2 bases, with 11 bases left in between. The CDR3 length is 15 residues. CDR3 nucleotides: TGTGCCTGGAGTGGGTATTCAGGAAACACCGGGGAGCTGTTTTTT. Translated, it gives CAWSGYSGNTGELFF.

The chain combines TRBV19 with TRBJ1-6, with a weak D call TRBD1 (6 bases). The germline CDR1 and CDR2 sequences are LNHDA and SQIVND (reference sequence). The CDR3 is made up of 13 amino acids. Trimming took 8 bases from V and 7 from J, leaving 12 bases between them. CDR3 sequence: CASRRGINSPLHF. CDR3 bases: TGTGCCAGTCGCAGGGGCATAAATTCACCCCTCCACTTT.

This clone appeared once. This chain links TRBV5-1 with TRBJ2-3, with TRBD2 matching 8 bases. Germline trimming cut 5 bases from V and 1 base from J; bases unmatched to any gene: 9. This CDR3 contains 16 residues. Germline V lookup: CDR1 SGHRS, CDR2 YFSETQ. The CDR3 nucleotides are TGCGCCAGCAGGTGGGCGGGGGGCTACGGCACAGATACGCAGTATTTT. Protein: CASRWAGGYGTDTQYF. The full variable domain, with the rest looked up from reference TRBV5-1 and TRBJ2-3, is KAGVTQTPRYLIKTRGQQVTLSCSPISGHRSVSWYQQTPGQGLQFLFEYFSETQRNKGNFPGRFSGRQFSNSRSEMNVSTLELGDSALYLCASRWAGGYGTDTQYFGPGTRLTVL.

The chain couples TRBV3-1 (or the pseudogene TRBV3-2) to TRBJ1-5; TRBD1 matches 7 bases. This CDR3 is 15 amino acids long. CDR1 and CDR2 from the germline V gene are LGHDT and YNNKEL (reference sequence). V was pared by 3 bases and J by 3 bases, with 5 bases of the junction left unmatched. CDR3 loop: CASSHTTGINQPQHF. The CDR3 bases are TGTGCCAGCAGCCATACGACAGGGATCAATCAGCCCCAGCATTTT.

The rearrangement uses TRBV12-3 or TRBV12-4 and TRBJ2-2; D uncertain. V was shortened by 7 bases and J by 4 bases, with 10 bases between the two germline ends. This CDR3 has 13 residues. Written as DNA, the CDR3 is TGTGCCAGCACGCCAGATTCCACCGGGGAGCTGTTTTTT. Protein: CASTPDSTGELFF.

This clone appeared a few times. This rearrangement joins TRBV7-6 to TRBJ2-5; 10 bases line up with TRBD2. The CDR3 sequence is 15 residues long. Trimming removed 3 bases from V and 6 bases from J; junction bases left unmatched: 7. Per the germline V gene, CDR1 is SGHVS and CDR2 is FNYEAQ. The CDR3 sequence: CASSLQGLALKTQYF. CDR3 nucleotides: TGTGCCAGCAGCTTGCAGGGACTAGCGTTGAAGACCCAGTACTTC.

The CDR3 DNA reads as TGTGCCAGCACCCGGGACAGGGGCCCAGAGACCCAGTACTTC. This gives the protein CASTRDRGPETQYF. The rearrangement joins TRBV2 to TRBJ2-5, with 10 nucleotides matching TRBD1. The germline gives CDR1 SNHLY, CDR2 FYNNEI. CDR3 length equals 14 residues. Unmatched junction bases numbered 6, after V lost 7 bases and J lost 4 bases.

This clone was observed once. The identical CDR3 is also encoded by other nucleotide sequences in the sample. This chain links TRBV24-1 with TRBJ1-1, with TRBD1 matching over 7 bases. J gave up 1 base and V 4 bases, and 5 bases lay outside the gene matches. CDR3 length equals 15 residues. Germline V gene data show CDR1 as KGHDR and CDR2 as SFDVKD. The CDR3: CATSDSGQANTEAFF. CDR3 nucleotide sequence: TGTGCCACCAGTGACTCAGGACAGGCGAACACTGAAGCTTTCTTT.

The J gene is TRBJ2-2, the V gene TRBV10-1; possibly TRBD2 for D (5 bases). This CDR3 is 16 amino acids long. Per the germline V gene, CDR1 is WNHNN and CDR2 is SYGVQD (reference sequence). V shed 2 bases and J shed 4 bases, with 14 bases lying between them. The chain's CDR3 is CASSEMVPGITGELFF. For the CDR3, the DNA is TGCGCCAGCAGTGAGATGGTACCCGGGATCACCGGGGAGCTGTTTTTT.

This chain joins TRBV29-1 and TRBJ1-5; possibly TRBD1 for D (5 bases). The CDR3 runs to 14 residues. Trimming removed 6 bases at V and 4 bases at J, with 16 bases between. Germline V gene data show CDR1 as SQVTM and CDR2 as ANQGSEA. CDR3 in DNA: TGCAGCGTGAGGCAAGGAGGGACTAATCAGCCCCAGCATTTT. It specifies CSVRQGGTNQPQHF.

The chain has TRBV4-1 and TRBJ1-1, with D tentatively TRBD1 (5 bases). CDR3 length: 16 residues. The germline V gene encodes CDR1 MGHRA and CDR2 YSYEKL. V was shortened by 7 bases and J by 1 base, with 19 bases between the two germline ends. CDR3 nucleotide sequence: TGCGCCAGCAACTTCGTCGTGGGGCAGCCGAACACTGAAGCTTTCTTT. Its translation: CASNFVVGQPNTEAFF.

The V and J genes are TRBV5-4 and TRBJ2-7, with D tentatively TRBD2 (6 bases). The CDR3 totals 14 residues. The V and J ends lost 0 bases and 2 bases respectively, with 9 bases between them. In germline, CDR1 is SGHNT, CDR2 YYREEE (reference sequence). The CDR3 bases are TGTGCCAGCAGCTTGGATCCGGGGGCCTACGAGCAGTACTTC. Its translation is CASSLDPGAYEQYF. Complete variable domain (other parts from reference TRBV5-4 and TRBJ2-7): ETGVTQSPTHLIKTRGQQVTLRCSSQSGHNTVSWYQQALGQGPQFIFQYYREEENGRGNFPPRFSGLQFPNYSSELNVNALELDDSALYLCASSLDPGAYEQYFGPGTRLTVT.

J is TRBJ2-3 and V is TRBV9; D perhaps matches TRBD2 (5 bases). This CDR3 is 15 amino acids long. The V end was cut by 0 bases, the J end by 3 bases, with 11 bases between. Looked up from germline, CDR1 is SGDLS and CDR2 is YYNGEE. The CDR3 sequence: CASSVGSSHTDTQYF. CDR3 DNA: TGTGCCAGCAGCGTAGGATCTAGCCATACAGATACGCAGTATTTT.

The rearrangement uses TRBV6-2 or TRBV6-3 and TRBJ1-2; no reliable D call. Germline V gives CDR1 MNHEY, CDR2 SVGEGT. Trimming stripped 4 bases from V and 8 bases from J, with 5 bases between. This CDR3 spans 10 amino acids. Here the CDR3 DNA reads TGTGCCAGCAGTTCCGTGGGCTACACCTTC. Translated, it gives CASSSVGYTF.

The gene calls are TRBV7-2 and TRBJ2-5; D might be TRBD2 (5 bases). V shed 1 base and J shed 5 bases, with 11 bases lying between them. The CDR3 runs to 14 residues. Germline CDR1 reads SGHTA; CDR2 reads FQGNSA. The CDR3 DNA reads as TGTGCCAGCAGCTTAGTGATCGGGGTTGAGACCCAGTACTTC. It specifies CASSLVIGVETQYF.

The rearrangement links TRBV6-5 to TRBJ1-2, with 12 bases lining up with TRBD1. Per the germline V gene, CDR1 is MNHEY and CDR2 is SVGAGI. The CDR3 covers 14 residues. With V trimmed by 4 bases and J by 7 bases, 4 bases remained unmatched. The CDR3 sequence is CASSSGQGAGGYTF. Here the CDR3 DNA reads TGTGCCAGCAGTTCGGGACAGGGGGCCGGTGGCTACACCTTC.

DNA of the CDR3: TGTGCCAGCAGCTCCCATTCGGCTAGCGGGGGGGCCGGGCCCTACAATGAGCAGTTCTTC. Its protein is CASSSHSASGGAGPYNEQFF. V gene TRBV5-4 combines with J gene TRBJ2-1, with 12 bases fitting TRBD2. The CDR3 is 20 amino acids. V gave up 3 bases and J gave up 2 bases; unmatched junction bases: 15. CDR1 and CDR2 (germline): SGHNT, YYREEE (reference sequence).

The chain is built from TRBV7-8 and TRBJ1-3; 9 bases agree with TRBD1. The germline CDR1 and CDR2 sequences are SGHVS and FQNEAQ. This CDR3 is 15 amino acids long. V lost 5 bases to trimming and J lost 3 bases; unmatched junction nucleotides: 5. The CDR3 protein is CASSITGGNGNTIYF. Written as DNA, the CDR3 is TGTGCCAGCAGCATTACAGGGGGCAATGGAAACACCATATATTTT.

The chain uses TRBV2 and TRBJ2-1; 7 bases line up with TRBD1. Trimming cost V 6 bases and J 4 bases; bases outside gene matches: 6. CDR1 is SNHLY and CDR2 is FYNNEI in the germline V gene. This CDR3 contains 14 residues. CDR3 protein: CASSLSRGYNEQFF. CDR3 coding DNA: TGTGCCAGCAGCCTCTCCAGGGGGTACAATGAGCAGTTCTTC.

The CDR3 DNA is TGTGCCAGCAGCCAAGATTTAACTAGCGGGCTTGATACGCAGTATTTT. It encodes CASSQDLTSGLDTQYF. The chain uses TRBV4-2 and TRBJ2-3, with 9 bases lining up with TRBD2. The CDR3 is 16 residues long. The germline gives CDR1 LGHNA, CDR2 YNFKEQ. V trimming: 0 bases; J trimming: 6 bases; junction bases outside the gene matches: 7.

The CDR3 region has the DNA TGTGCCAGCAGTTACTCGATGAGCAATCCCACCTTC. This encodes CASSYSMSNPTF. This chain uses TRBV6-5 with TRBJ1-2; D unclear. V shed 0 bases and J shed 13 bases, with 12 bases lying between them. Germline loops: CDR1 MNHEY, CDR2 SVGAGI. This CDR3 has 12 amino acids.